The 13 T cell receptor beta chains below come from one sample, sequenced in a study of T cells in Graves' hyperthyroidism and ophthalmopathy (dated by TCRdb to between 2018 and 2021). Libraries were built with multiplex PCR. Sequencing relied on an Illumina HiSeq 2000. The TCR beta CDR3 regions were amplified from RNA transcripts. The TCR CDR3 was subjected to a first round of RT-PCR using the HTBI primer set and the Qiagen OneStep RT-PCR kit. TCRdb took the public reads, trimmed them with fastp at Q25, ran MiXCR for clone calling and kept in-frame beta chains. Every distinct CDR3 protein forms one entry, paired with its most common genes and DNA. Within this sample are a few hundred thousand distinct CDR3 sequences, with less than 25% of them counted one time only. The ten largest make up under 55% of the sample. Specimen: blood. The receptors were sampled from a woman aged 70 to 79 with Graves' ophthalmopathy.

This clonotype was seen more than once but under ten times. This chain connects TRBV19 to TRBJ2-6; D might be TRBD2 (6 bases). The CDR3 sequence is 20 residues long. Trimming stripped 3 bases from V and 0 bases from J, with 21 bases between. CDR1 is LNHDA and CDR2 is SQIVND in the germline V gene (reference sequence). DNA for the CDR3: TGTGCCAGTAGTATTGTAGGACTACAACTTTTGCCCTCTGGGGCCAACGTCCTGACTTTC. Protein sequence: CASSIVGLQLLPSGANVLTF.

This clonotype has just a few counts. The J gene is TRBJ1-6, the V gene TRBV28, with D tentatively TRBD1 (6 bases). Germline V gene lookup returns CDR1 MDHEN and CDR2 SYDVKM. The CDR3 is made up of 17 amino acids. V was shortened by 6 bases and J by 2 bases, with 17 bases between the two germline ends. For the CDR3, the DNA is TGTGCCAGCAGCTTACTTCCCCAGGGGACCTATAATTCACCCCTCCACTTT. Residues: CASSLLPQGTYNSPLHF. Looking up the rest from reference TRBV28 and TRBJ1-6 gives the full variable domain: DVKVTQSSRYLVKRTGEKVFLECVQDMDHENMFWYRQDPGLGLRLIYFSYDVKMKEKGDIPEGYSVSREKKERFSLILESASTNQTSMYLCASSLLPQGTYNSPLHFGNGTRLTVT.

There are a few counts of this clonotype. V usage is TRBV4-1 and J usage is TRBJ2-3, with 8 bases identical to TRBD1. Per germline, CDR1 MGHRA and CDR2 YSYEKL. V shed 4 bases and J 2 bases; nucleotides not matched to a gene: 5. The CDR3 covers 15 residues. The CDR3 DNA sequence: TGCGCCAGCAGCCTTCGACAGGGGTACACAGATACGCAGTATTTT. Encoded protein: CASSLRQGYTDTQYF.

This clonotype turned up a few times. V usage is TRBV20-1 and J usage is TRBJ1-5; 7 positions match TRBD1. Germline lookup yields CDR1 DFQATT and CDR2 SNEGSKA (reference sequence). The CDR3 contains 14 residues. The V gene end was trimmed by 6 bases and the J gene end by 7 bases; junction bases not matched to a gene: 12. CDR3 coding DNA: TGCAGTGCCCGCCTCCCAGGGGGTGGACAGCCCCAGCATTTT. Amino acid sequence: CSARLPGGGQPQHF.

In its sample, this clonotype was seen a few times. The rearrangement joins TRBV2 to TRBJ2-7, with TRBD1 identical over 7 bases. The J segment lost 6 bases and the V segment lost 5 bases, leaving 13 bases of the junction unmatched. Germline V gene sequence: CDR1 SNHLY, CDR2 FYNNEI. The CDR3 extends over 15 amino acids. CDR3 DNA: TGTGCCAGCAGTAACAGGGGCCGAACTAGTGTCGAGCAGTACTTC. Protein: CASSNRGRTSVEQYF.

The CDR3 DNA follows: TGTGCCACCAGCAGAGATAGGGGTAACGGTGGCTACACCTTC. Amino acids: CATSRDRGNGGYTF. The genes are TRBV15 and TRBJ1-2, with TRBD1 as a possible D gene (5 bases). CDR3 length: 14 residues. V gave up 0 bases and J gave up 7 bases, with 12 bases separating them. In germline, CDR1 is LNHNV, CDR2 YYDKDF (reference sequence).

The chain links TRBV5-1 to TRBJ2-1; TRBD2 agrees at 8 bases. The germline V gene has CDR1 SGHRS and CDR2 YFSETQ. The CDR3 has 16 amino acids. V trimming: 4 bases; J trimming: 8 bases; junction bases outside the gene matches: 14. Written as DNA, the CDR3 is TGCGCCAGCAGCCCCGGAAACAGCGGGGGCGGCGATGAGCAGTTCTTC. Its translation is CASSPGNSGGGDEQFF.

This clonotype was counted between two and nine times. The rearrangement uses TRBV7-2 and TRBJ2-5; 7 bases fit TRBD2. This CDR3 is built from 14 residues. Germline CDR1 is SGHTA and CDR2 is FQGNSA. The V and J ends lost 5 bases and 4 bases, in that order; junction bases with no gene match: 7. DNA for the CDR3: TGTGCCAGCAGCAAAAGGCGGGGGTTAGAGACCCAGTACTTC. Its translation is CASSKRRGLETQYF.

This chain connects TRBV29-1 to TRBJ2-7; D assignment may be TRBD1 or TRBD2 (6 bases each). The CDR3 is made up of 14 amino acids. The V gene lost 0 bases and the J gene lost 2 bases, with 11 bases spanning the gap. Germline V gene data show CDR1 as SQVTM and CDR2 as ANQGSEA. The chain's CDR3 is CSVEDDGGPYEQYF. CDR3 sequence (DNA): TGCAGCGTTGAAGATGATGGGGGGCCCTACGAGCAGTACTTC.

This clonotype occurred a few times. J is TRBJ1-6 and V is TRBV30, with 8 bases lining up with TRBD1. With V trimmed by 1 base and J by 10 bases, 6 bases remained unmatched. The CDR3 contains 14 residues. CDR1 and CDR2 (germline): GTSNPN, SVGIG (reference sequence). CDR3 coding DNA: TGTGCCTGGAGTGCGGCGACAGGGGTGTCACCCCTCCACTTT. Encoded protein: CAWSAATGVSPLHF. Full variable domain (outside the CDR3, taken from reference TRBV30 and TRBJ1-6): SQTIHQWPATLVQPVGSPLSLECTVEGTSNPNLYWYRQAAGRGLQLLFYSVGIGQISSEVPQNLSASRPQDRQFILSSKKLLLSDSGFYLCAWSAATGVSPLHFGNGTRLTVT.

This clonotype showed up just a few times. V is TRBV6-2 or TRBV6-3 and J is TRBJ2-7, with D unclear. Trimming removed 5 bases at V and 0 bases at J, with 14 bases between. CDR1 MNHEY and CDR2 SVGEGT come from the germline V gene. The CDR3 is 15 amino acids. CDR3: CASSGPRAFSYEQYF. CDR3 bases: TGTGCCAGCAGTGGCCCTCGGGCCTTCTCCTACGAGCAGTACTTC.

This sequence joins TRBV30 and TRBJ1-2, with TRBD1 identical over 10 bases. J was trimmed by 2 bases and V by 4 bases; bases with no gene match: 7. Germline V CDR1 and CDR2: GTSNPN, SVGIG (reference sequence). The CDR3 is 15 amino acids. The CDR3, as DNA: TGTGCCTGGACCCCACCGGGACAGGGGAACTATGGCTACACCTTC. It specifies CAWTPPGQGNYGYTF.

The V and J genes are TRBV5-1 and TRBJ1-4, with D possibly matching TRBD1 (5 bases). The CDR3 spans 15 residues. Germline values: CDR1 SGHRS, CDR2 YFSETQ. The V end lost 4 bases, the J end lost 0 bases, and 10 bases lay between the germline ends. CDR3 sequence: CASSRGGTTNEKLFF. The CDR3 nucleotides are TGCGCCAGCAGCCGGGGGGGGACAACTAATGAAAAACTGTTTTTT. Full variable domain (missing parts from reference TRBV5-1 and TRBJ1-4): KAGVTQTPRYLIKTRGQQVTLSCSPISGHRSVSWYQQTPGQGLQFLFEYFSETQRNKGNFPGRFSGRQFSNSRSEMNVSTLELGDSALYLCASSRGGTTNEKLFFGSGTQLSVL.